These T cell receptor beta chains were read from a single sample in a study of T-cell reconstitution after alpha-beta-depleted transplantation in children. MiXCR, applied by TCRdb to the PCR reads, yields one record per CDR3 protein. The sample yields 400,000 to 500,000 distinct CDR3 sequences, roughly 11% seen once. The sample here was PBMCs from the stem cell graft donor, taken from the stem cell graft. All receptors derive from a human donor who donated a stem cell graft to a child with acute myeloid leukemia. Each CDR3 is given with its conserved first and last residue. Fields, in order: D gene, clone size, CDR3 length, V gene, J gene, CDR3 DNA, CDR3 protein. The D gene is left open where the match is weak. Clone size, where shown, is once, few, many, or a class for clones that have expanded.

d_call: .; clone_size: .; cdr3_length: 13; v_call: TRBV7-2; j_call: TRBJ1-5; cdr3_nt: TGTGCCAGCAGCTTAGGGGAGTATCAGCCCCAGCATTTT; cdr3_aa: CASSLGEYQPQHF
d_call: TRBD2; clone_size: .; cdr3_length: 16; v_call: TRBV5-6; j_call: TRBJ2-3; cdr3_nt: TGTGCCAGCAGCGCAGGACTAGCTAGGGGTTCAGATACGCAGTATTTT; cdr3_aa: CASSAGLARGSDTQYF
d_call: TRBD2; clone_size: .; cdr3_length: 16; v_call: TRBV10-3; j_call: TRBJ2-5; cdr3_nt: TGTGCCATCAGTGTATTTGCACTAGCGGGAGTCGAGACCCAGTACTTC; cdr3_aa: CAISVFALAGVETQYF
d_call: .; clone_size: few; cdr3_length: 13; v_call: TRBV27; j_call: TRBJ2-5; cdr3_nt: TGTGCCAGCAGTTCGAGCCCGATATCGCTCCAGTACTTC; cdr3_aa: CASSSSPISLQYF
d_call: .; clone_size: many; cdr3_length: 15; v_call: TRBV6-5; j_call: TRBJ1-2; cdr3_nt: TGTGCCAGCAGTTACTCGCAGAGACAAGGCCATGGCTACACCTTC; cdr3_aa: CASSYSQRQGHGYTF
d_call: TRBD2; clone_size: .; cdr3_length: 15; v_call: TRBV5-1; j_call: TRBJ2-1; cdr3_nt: TGCGCCAGCAGCAACGCAGGACTAGCGCCAAATGAGCAGTTCTTC; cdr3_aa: CASSNAGLAPNEQFF
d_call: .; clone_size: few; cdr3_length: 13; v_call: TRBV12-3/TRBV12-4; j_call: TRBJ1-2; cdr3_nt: TGTGCCAGCAGTTTCGCGGGCTACAGTGGCTACACCTTC; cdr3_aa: CASSFAGYSGYTF
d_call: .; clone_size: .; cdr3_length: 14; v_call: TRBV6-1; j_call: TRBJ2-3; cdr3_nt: TGTGCCAGCAGTCTAGGCGAGGTCTGGGATACGCAGTATTTT; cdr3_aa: CASSLGEVWDTQYF
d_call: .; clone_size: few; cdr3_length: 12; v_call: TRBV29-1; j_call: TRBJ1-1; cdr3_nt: TGCAGCGTGGGGTACGAGTACACTGAAGCTTTCTTT; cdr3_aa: CSVGYEYTEAFF
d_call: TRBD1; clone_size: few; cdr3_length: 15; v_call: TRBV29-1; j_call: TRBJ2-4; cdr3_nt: TGCAGCGTTGAAGAACCCCGGACAGGGGGAAACATTCAGTACTTC; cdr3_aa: CSVEEPRTGGNIQYF
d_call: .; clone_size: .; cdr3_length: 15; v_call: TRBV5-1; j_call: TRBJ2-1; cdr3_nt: TGCGCCAGCAGCGGGTCGGGATACTCCTACAATGAGCAGTTCTTC; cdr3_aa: CASSGSGYSYNEQFF
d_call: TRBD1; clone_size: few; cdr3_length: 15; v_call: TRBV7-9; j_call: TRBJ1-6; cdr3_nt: TGTGCCAGCAGCTCGGACGGGACAGCAGATTCACCCCTCCACTTT; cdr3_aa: CASSSDGTADSPLHF
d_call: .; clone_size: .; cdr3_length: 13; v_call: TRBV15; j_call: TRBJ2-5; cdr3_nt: TGTGCCACCAGCAGAGCTCTTGAAGAGACCCAGTACTTC; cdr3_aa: CATSRALEETQYF
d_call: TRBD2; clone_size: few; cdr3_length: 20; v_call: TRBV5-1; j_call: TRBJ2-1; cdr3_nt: TGCGCCAGCAGCCCGGAGGGCCTAGCGGGAGTTCCGGCCTCCTACAATGAGCAGTTCTTC; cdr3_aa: CASSPEGLAGVPASYNEQFF
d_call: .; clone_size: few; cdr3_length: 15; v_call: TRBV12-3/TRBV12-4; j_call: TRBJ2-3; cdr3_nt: TGTGCCAGCAGGAAAACCCAGGGAGCCACAGATACGCAGTATTTT; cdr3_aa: CASRKTQGATDTQYF
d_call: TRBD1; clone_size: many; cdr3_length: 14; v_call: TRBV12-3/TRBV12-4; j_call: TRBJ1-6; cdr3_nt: TGTGCCAGCAGTCCCAGGGACAGGGACTCACCCCTCCACTTT; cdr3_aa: CASSPRDRDSPLHF
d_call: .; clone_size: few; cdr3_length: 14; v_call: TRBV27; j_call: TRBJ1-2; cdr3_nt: TGTGCCAGCAGTTTTTCCGGGGGTAATTATGGCTACACCTTC; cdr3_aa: CASSFSGGNYGYTF
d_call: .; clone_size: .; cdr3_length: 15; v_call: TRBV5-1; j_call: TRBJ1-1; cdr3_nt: TGCGCCAGCAGCCCTCGGTCACTAGGAGGTCTAGAAGCTTTCTTT; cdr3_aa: CASSPRSLGGLEAFF
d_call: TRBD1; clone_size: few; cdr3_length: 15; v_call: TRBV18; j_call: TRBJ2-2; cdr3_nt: TGTGCCAGCTCAATGGACAGGTCGAACACCGGGGAGCTGTTTTTT; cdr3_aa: CASSMDRSNTGELFF
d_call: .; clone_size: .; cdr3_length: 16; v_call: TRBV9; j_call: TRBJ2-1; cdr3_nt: TGTGCCAGCAGCGTCTCCCTAGCAGGAGCGTACAATGAGCAGTTCTTC; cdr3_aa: CASSVSLAGAYNEQFF
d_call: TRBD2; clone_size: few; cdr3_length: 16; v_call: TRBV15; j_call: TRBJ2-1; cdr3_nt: TGTGCCACCAGCAGAGAATTAGCGGGAGGGTTTAGTGAGCAGTTCTTC; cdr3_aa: CATSRELAGGFSEQFF
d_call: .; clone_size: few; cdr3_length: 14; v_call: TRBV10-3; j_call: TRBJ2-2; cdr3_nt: TGTGCCATCAGTGAGTCCACTGCCACCGGGGAGCTGTTTTTT; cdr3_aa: CAISESTATGELFF